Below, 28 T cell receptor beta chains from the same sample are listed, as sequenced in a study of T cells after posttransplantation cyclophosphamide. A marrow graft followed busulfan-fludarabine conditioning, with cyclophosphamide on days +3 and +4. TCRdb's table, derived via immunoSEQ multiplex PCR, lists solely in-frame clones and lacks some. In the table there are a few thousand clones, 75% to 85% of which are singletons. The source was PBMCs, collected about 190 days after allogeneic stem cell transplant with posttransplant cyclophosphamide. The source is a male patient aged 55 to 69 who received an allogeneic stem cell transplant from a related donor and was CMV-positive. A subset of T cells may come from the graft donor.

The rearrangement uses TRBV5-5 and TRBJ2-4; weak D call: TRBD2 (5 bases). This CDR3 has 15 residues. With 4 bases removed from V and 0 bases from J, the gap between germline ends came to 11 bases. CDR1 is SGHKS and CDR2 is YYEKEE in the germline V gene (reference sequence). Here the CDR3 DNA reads TGTGCCAGCAGCCGCCAGGCGGGAGCCAAAAACATTCAGTACTTC. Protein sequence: CASSRQAGAKNIQYF.

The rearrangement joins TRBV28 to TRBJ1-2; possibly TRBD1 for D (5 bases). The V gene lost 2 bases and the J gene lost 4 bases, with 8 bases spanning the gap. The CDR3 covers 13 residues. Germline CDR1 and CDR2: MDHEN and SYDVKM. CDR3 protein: CASSLRGPYGYTF. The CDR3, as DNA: TGTGCCAGCAGTTTAAGGGGCCCCTATGGCTACACCTTC.

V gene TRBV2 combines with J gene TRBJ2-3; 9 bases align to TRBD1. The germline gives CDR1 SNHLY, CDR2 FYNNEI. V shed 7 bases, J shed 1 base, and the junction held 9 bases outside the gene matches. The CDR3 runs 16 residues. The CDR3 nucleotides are TGTGCCAGCACCATACCAAACAGGGGGCGCACAGATACGCAGTATTTT. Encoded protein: CASTIPNRGRTDTQYF. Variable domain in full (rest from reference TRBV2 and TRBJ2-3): EPEVTQTPSHQVTQMGQEVILRCVPISNHLYFYWYRQILGQKVEFLVSFYNNEISEKSEIFDDQFSVERPDGSNFTLKIRSTKLEDSAMYFCASTIPNRGRTDTQYFGPGTRLTVL.

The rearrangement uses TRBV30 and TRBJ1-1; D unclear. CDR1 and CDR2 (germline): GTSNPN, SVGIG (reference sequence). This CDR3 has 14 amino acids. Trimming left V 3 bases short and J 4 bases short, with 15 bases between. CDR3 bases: TGTGCCTGGAGCGATCAGACTGTGCGCACTGAAGCTTTCTTT. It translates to CAWSDQTVRTEAFF.

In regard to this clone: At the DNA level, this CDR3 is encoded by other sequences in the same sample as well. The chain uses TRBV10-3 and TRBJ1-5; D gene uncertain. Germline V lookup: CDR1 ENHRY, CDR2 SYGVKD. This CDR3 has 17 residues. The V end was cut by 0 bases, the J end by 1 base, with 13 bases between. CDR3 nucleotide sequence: TGTGCCATCAGTGAGTCGAGGAATATACTAAGCAATCAGCCCCAGCATTTT. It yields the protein CAISESRNILSNQPQHF.

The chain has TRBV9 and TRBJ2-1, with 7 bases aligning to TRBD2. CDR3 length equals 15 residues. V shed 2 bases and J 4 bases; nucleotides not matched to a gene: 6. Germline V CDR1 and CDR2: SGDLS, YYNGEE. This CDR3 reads CASSVGGGEYNEQFF. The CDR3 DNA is TGTGCCAGCAGCGTGGGGGGGGGAGAGTACAATGAGCAGTTCTTC.

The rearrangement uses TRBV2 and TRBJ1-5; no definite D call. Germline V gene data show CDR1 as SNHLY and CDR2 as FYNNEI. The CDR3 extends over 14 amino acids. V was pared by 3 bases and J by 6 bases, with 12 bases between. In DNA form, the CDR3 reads TGTGCCAGCAGTGAGGTTCTCCCGGGTCAGCCCCAGCATTTT. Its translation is CASSEVLPGQPQHF. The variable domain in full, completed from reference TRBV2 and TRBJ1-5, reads EPEVTQTPSHQVTQMGQEVILRCVPISNHLYFYWYRQILGQKVEFLVSFYNNEISEKSEIFDDQFSVERPDGSNFTLKIRSTKLEDSAMYFCASSEVLPGQPQHFGDGTRLSIL.

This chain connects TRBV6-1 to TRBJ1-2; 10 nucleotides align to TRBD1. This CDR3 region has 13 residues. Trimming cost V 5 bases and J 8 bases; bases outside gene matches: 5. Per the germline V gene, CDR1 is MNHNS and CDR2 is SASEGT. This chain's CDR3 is CASSMGTGAGYTF. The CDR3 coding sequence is TGTGCCAGCAGTATGGGGACAGGGGCCGGCTACACCTTC.

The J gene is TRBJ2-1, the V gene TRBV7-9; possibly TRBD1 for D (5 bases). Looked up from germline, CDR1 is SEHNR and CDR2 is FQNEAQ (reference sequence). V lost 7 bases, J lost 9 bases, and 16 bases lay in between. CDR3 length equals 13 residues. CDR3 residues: CASTSGFFLEQFF. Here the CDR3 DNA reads TGTGCCAGCACATCAGGGTTCTTCCTTGAGCAGTTCTTC.

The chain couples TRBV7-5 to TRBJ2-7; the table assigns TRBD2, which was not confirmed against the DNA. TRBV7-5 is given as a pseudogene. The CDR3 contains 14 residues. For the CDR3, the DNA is TGTGCCAGAAGCCCCCGGCGGGGGGCCTACGGGCAGTACGTC. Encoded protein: CARSPRRGAYGQYV.

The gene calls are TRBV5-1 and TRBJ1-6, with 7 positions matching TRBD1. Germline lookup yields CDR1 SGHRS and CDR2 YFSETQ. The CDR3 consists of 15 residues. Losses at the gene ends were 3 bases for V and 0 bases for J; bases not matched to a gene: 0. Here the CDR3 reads CASSWTGSYNSPLHF. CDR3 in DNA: TGCGCCAGCAGCTGGACAGGCTCCTATAATTCACCCCTCCACTTT.

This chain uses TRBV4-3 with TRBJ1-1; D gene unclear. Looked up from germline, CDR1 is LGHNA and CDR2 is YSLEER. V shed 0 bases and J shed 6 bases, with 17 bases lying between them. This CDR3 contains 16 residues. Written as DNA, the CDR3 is TGCGCCAGCAGCCAAGATATTGCGGGCGTGAGCGCTGAAGCTTTCTTT. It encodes CASSQDIAGVSAEAFF.

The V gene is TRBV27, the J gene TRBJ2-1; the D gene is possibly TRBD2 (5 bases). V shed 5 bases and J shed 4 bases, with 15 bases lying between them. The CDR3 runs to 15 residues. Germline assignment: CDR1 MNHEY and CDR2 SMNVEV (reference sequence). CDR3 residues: CASSTPALAYNEQFF. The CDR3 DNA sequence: TGTGCCAGCAGTACCCCGGCTTTAGCGTACAATGAGCAGTTCTTC.

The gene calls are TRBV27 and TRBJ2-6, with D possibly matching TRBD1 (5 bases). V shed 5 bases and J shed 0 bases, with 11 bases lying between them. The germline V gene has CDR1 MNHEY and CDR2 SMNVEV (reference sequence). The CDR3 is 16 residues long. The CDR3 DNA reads TGTGCCAGCAGTAAATGGCAGGGCTCTGGGGCCAACGTCCTGACTTTC. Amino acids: CASSKWQGSGANVLTF.

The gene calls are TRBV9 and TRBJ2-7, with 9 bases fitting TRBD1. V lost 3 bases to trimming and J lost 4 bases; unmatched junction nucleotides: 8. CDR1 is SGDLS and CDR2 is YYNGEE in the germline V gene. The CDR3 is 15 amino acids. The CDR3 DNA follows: TGTGCCAGCAGCGCGGGACAGGGACCGTTATACGAGCAGTACTTC. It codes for CASSAGQGPLYEQYF.

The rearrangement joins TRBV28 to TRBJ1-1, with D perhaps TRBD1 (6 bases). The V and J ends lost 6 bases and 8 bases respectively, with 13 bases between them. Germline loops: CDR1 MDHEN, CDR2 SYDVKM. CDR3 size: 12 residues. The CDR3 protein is CASSLDSIEAFF. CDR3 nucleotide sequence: TGTGCCAGCAGCTTGGACAGCATAGAAGCTTTCTTT.

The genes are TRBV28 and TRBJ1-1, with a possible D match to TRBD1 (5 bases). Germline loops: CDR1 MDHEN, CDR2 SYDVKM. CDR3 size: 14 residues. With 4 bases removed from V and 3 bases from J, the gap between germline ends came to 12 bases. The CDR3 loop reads CASSYEGRDTEAFF. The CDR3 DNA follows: TGTGCCAGCAGTTACGAGGGGAGGGACACTGAAGCTTTCTTT.

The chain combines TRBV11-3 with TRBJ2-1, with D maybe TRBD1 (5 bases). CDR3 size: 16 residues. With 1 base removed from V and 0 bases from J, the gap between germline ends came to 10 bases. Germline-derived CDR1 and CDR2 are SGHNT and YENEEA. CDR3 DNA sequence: TGTGCCAGCAGCTTAGGGGGCAGCAGCTCCTACAATGAGCAGTTCTTC. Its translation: CASSLGGSSSYNEQFF.

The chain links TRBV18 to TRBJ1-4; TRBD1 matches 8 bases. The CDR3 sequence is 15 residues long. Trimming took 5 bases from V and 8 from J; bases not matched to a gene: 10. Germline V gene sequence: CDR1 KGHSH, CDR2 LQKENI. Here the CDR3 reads CASSSGQGWGEKLFF. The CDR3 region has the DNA TGTGCCAGCTCATCAGGACAGGGCTGGGGCGAAAAACTGTTTTTT.

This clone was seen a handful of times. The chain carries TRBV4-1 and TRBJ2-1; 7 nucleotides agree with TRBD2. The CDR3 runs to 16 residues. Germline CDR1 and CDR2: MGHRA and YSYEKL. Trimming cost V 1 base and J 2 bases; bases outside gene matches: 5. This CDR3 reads CASSQGGGRPYNEQFF. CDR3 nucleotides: TGCGCCAGCAGCCAAGGGGGCGGGAGACCCTACAATGAGCAGTTCTTC.

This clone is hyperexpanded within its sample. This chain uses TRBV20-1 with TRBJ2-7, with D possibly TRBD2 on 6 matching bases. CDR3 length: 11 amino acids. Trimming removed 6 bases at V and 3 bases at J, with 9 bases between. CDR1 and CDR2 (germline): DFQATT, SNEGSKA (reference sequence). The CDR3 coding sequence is TGCAGTGCGGGGGGAGACTACGAGCAGTACGTC. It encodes CSAGGDYEQYV.

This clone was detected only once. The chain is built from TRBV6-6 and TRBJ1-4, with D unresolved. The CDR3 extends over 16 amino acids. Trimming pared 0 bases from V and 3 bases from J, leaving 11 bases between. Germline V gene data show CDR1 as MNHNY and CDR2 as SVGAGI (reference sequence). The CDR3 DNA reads TGTGCCAGCAGTTACTCGAATGGGCAGGCTAATGAAAAACTGTTTTTT. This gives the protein CASSYSNGQANEKLFF.

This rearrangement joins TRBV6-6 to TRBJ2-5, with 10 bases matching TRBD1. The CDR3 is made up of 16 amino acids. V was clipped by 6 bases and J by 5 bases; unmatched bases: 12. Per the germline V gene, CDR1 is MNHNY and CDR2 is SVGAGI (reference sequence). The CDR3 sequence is CASRLGGQGPGETQYF. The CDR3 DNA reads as TGTGCCAGCAGACTAGGGGGACAGGGGCCAGGGGAGACCCAGTACTTC.

The CDR3 region has the DNA TGCGCCAGCAGCCAAGTGACAGGCTCCGGCTACACCTTC. It codes for CASSQVTGSGYTF. The chain uses TRBV4-1 and TRBJ1-2, with a weak D call TRBD1 (6 bases). Germline lookup yields CDR1 MGHRA and CDR2 YSYEKL. The CDR3 spans 13 residues. Trimming cost V 1 base and J 8 bases, with 11 bases left between them.

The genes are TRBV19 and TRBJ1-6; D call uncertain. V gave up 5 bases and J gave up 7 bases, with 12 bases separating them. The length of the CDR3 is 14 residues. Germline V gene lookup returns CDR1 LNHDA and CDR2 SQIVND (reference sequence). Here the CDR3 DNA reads TGTGCCAGTAGTTTTGGCCAGGAAAATTCACCCCTCCACTTT. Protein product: CASSFGQENSPLHF.

CDR3 DNA sequence: TGTGCCAGCAGCTTTAACGGAGGACAGGGAGGACCGAACGAGCAGTACTTC. Translated: CASSFNGGQGGPNEQYF. The chain carries TRBV7-8 and TRBJ2-7, with 8 positions matching TRBD1. CDR1 SGHVS and CDR2 FQNEAQ come from the germline V gene. Unmatched junction bases numbered 15, after V lost 3 bases and J lost 5 bases. This CDR3 contains 17 residues.

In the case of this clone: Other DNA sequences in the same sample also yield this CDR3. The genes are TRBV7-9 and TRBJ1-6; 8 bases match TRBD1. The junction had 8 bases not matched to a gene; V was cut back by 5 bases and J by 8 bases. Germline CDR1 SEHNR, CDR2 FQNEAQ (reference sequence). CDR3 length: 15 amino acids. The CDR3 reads CASSATGAGDSPLHF. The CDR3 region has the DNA TGTGCCAGCAGCGCGACAGGGGCCGGAGATTCACCCCTCCACTTT. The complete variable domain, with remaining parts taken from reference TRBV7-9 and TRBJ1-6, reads DTGVSQNPRHKITKRGQNVTFRCDPISEHNRLYWYRQTLGQGPEFLTYFQNEAQLEKSRLLSDRFSAERPKGSFSTLEIQRTEQGDSAMYLCASSATGAGDSPLHFGNGTRLTVT.

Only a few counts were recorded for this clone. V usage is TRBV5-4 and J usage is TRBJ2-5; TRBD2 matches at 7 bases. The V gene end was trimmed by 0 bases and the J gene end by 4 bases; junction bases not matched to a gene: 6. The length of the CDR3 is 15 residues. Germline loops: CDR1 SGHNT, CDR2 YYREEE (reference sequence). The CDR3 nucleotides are TGTGCCAGCAGCTTGGTGCGGGAGAGTGGAGAGACCCAGTACTTC. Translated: CASSLVRESGETQYF. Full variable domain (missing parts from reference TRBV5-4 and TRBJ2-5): ETGVTQSPTHLIKTRGQQVTLRCSSQSGHNTVSWYQQALGQGPQFIFQYYREEENGRGNFPPRFSGLQFPNYSSELNVNALELDDSALYLCASSLVRESGETQYFGPGTRLLVL.